This T cell receptor (beta chain) was sequenced during a study of early T cells in non-severe SARS-CoV-2 infection. Overall study: Chains were unpaired, as sequencing was done on bulk RNA from unsorted whole blood.

This clonotype was found a few times. MiXCR, applied by TCRdb to the 5' RACE reads, yields one record per CDR3 protein. The profile covers under 80,000 distinct CDR3 sequences, with around 13% appearing a single time and approximately 4.7% taken by the ten largest. Sequencing was performed on whole blood. The TCR was taken from an adult who was a healthcare worker with PCR-confirmed SARS-CoV-2 infection or an uninfected control (not recorded which).

The CDR3 DNA follows: TGTGCCAGCAGCTTAAGCCCCGGCGAGCAGTACTTC. Its translation: CASSLSPGEQYF. V and J are TRBV11-2 and TRBJ2-7; D is uncertain. Germline CDR1 and CDR2: SGHAT and FQNNGV. Trimming removed 2 bases at V and 6 bases at J, with 8 bases between. This CDR3 region has 12 residues.